This T cell receptor beta chain derives from a study of radiotherapy plus CTLA-4 blockade in lung cancer. Germline V gene data show CDR1 as SEHNR and CDR2 as FQNEAQ (reference sequence). The CDR3 is made up of 13 amino acids. The V and J ends lost 4 bases and 6 bases, in that order; junction bases with no gene match: 6. TCRdb's copy holds only in-frame clones and misses some; the assay was immunoSEQ multiplex PCR. The data show about 32,000 clones, 81% seen once. The chain has TRBV7-9 and TRBJ2-7; 7 bases are shared with TRBD2. Specimen: peripheral blood, collected from a patient treated with radiotherapy plus ipilimumab. This TCR derives from a human donor with non-small cell lung cancer that progressed on radiotherapy plus ipilimumab. This chain's CDR3 is CASSWGGVTEQYF. The CDR3 DNA sequence: TGTGCCAGCAGCTGGGGGGGGGTGACCGAGCAGTACTTC.